The clone carrying this T cell receptor (beta chain) was seen only a few times. The antigen is not known. The data originate from a study of human T cells and chemical hapten exposure. As for the study in general: Weekly administration of diphenylcyclopropenone to the scalp of patients continued throughout the roughly 24-week study. Patch tests containing 0.01% DPC, applied to the upper back, were read at 6 days.

TCRdb re-called the RACE reads with MiXCR, one entry per CDR3 protein. The sample lists about 140,000 distinct CDR3 sequences, 10% to 15% seen once, with roughly 1.4% in the top ten. General study results and limits: Large CDR3 similarity clusters arose significantly more often from expanded TCRs than from controls.

The V gene's germline CDR1 is MDHEN and CDR2 SYDVKM. CDR3 length equals 14 residues. V lost 5 bases and J lost 2, with 13 bases in between. This sample's time point: patch test 2, 6 weeks after DPC sensitization. Treatment here: therapeutic diphenylcyclopropenone sensitization with weekly scalp DPC. Drawing of blood took place ahead of applying each patch test. The sample in question was whole blood, obtained in connection with sensitization to the hapten diphenylcyclopropenone (DPC). The chain uses TRBV28 and TRBJ2-7; either TRBD1 or TRBD2 may fit D (6 bases each). This sequence originates from a woman in her fifties or sixties with alopecia areata. Some clones in this sample may be carry-over from other donors' samples. The CDR3 bases are TGTGCCAGCAGTAGGGGGGTAACCCCCTACGAGCAGTACTTC. Protein product: CASSRGVTPYEQYF.